This TCR beta chain was profiled in a study of cytomegalovirus exposure and HLA in healthy donors. Per germline, CDR1 SEHNR and CDR2 FQNEAQ (reference sequence). The CDR3 loop spans 15 amino acids. The ends lost 5 bases at V and 5 bases at J; junction bases unmatched: 12. Findings of the study overall: In a later analysis, specific HLA alleles were associated with 16,000 or so TCR beta sequences at a 0.05 false discovery rate. According to the study, roughly 160 TCR beta chains were cytomegalovirus-associated. A cluster of highly shared sequence variants was likely a sequencing artifact.

About this clone itself: Antigen unknown.

In the PCR, 60 Vbeta and 13 Jbeta primers were used. TCRdb keeps only in-frame clones here, not all; method: immunoSEQ multiplex PCR. The data hold approximately 76,000 clones, with 65% to 80% observed a single time. The receptor's source is a man aged 25-40 years in good health and CMV-seronegative. Sequencing was done on a sample of PBMCs. This sequence joins TRBV7-9 and TRBJ2-7, with 7 bases identical to TRBD1. CDR3 in DNA: TGTGCCAGCAGCCCGAAGACAGGGTCTTTTCACGAGCAGTACTTC. It translates to CASSPKTGSFHEQYF.